There are many counts of the clone carrying this T cell receptor beta chain. TCRdb reprocessed the PCR reads via MiXCR. The sample lists tens of thousands of clones; roughly 13% were seen once. This specimen belongs to a study of metastatic and nonmetastatic thyroid tumors. No patient had received any treatment before thyroid surgery. Per the germline V gene, CDR1 is SGHAT and CDR2 is FQNNGV. The CDR3 consists of 13 residues. V was clipped by 0 bases and J by 5 bases, with 6 bases between them. The sample was blood. V is TRBV11-2 and J is TRBJ2-3; no clear D. This sequence was found in a female donor with papillary thyroid cancer or a benign thyroid nodule (not recorded which). Some clones in this sample may be carry-over from other donors' samples. CDR3 in amino acids: CASSLDHGDTQYF. The CDR3 DNA is TGTGCCAGCAGCTTAGATCATGGAGATACGCAGTATTTT.